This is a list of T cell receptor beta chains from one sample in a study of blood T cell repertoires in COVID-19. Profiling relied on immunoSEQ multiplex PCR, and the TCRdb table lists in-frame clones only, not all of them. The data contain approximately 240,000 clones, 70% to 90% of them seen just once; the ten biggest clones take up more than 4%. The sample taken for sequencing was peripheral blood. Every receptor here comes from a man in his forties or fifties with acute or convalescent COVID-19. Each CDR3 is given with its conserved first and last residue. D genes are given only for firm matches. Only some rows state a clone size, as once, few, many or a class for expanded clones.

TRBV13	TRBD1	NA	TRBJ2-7	CASRNTGTGAYEQYF	TGTGCCAGCAGAAATACCGGGACAGGGGCCTACGAGCAGTACTTC
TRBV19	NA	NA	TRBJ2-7	CASSHNGKNEQYF	TGTGCCAGTAGTCACAACGGGAAGAACGAGCAGTACTTC
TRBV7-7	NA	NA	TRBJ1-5	CASSLDGNQPQHF	TGTGCTAGCAGCTTAGACGGGAATCAGCCCCAGCATTTT
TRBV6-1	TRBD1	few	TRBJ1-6	CASSERTGTNNSPLHF	TGTGCCAGCAGTGAGAGGACAGGGACAAATAATTCACCCCTCCACTTT
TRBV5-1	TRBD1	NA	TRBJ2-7	CASSLGGTGEPYEQYF	TGCGCCAGCAGCTTGGGGGGGACAGGAGAACCCTACGAGCAGTACTTC
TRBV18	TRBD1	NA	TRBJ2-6	CASSPRQGSGANVLTF	TGTGCCAGCTCACCACGACAGGGATCTGGGGCCAACGTCCTGACTTTC
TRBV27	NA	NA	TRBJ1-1	CASSLSGRWNTEAFF	TGTGCCAGCAGTTTAAGCGGCAGATGGAACACTGAAGCTTTCTTT
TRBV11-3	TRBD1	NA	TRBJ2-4	CASSQDRVLNIQYF	TGTGCCAGCAGCCAGGACAGGGTGCTCAACATTCAGTACTTC
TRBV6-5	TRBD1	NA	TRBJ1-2	CASSRQGPINYGYTF	TGTGCCAGCAGTAGACAGGGGCCTATAAACTATGGCTACACCTTC
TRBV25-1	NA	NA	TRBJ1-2	CASTSADGYTF	TGTGCCAGCACCTCGGCGGATGGCTACACCTTC
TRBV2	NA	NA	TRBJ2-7	CASSPQGFEQYF	TGTGCCAGCAGCCCGCAGGGGTTCGAGCAGTACTTC
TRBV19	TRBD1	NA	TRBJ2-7	CASSIDSGQGSYEQYF	TGTGCCAGTAGTATAGATTCGGGACAGGGTTCCTACGAGCAGTACTTC
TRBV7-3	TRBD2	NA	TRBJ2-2	CASSPLAGAGGELFF	TGTGCCAGCAGCCCATTAGCGGGAGCGGGCGGGGAGCTGTTTTTT
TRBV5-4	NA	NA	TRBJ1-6	CASSLVAVNSPLHF	TGTGCCAGCAGCTTGGTGGCGGTCAATTCACCCCTCCACTTT
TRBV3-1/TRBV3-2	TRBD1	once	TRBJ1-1	CASSHRDREAFF	TGTGCCAGCAGCCACCGGGACAGAGAAGCTTTCTTT
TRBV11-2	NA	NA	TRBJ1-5	CASSLARLNQPQHF	TGTGCCAGCAGCTTAGCCAGGCTTAATCAGCCCCAGCATTTT
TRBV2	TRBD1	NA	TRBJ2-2	CASSDGTGGTGELFF	TGTGCCAGCAGTGATGGGACAGGGGGCACCGGGGAGCTGTTTTTT
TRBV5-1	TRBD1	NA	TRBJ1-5	CASSRGTGDSNQPQHF	TGCGCCAGCAGCCGAGGGACAGGGGATAGCAATCAGCCCCAGCATTTT
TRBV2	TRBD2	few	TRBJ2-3	CASKREASDTQYF	TGTGCCAGCAAGCGGGAGGCCTCAGATACGCAGTATTTT
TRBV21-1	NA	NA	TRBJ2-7	CASSKRCRGRSYEQYF	TGTGCCAGCAGCAAACGGTGCAGGGGGCGCTCCTACGAGCAGTACTTC
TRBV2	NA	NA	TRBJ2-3	CASNGVGTDTQYF	TGTGCCAGCAACGGGGTGGGCACAGATACGCAGTATTTT
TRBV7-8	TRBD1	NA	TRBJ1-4	CASSSDRGASEKLFF	TGTGCCAGCAGTTCGGACAGGGGCGCATCTGAAAAACTGTTTTTT
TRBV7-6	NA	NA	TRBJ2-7	CASSPPLGHYEQYF	TGTGCCAGCAGCCCCCCCTTGGGGCACTACGAGCAGTACTTC
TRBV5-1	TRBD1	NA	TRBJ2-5	CASSYGTEPNQETQYF	TGCGCCAGCAGCTACGGGACAGAGCCAAACCAAGAGACCCAGTACTTC
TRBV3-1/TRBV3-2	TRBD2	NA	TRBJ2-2	CASSPEGLGGTGELFF	TGTGCCAGCAGCCCAGAGGGACTAGGTGGCACCGGGGAGCTGTTTTTT
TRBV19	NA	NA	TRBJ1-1	CASSIPGPNTEAFF	TGTGCCAGTAGTATACCAGGGCCAAACACTGAAGCTTTCTTT
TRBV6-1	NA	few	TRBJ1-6	CASSEGGGRPSPLHF	TGTGCCAGCAGTGAAGGGGGGGGCAGACCTTCACCCCTCCACTTT
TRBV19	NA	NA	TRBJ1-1	CASSADALSGVVPEAFF	TGTGCCAGTAGCGCTGACGCGCTTAGCGGGGTGGTGCCTGAAGCTTTCTTT
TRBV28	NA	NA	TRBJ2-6	CASLSGANVLTF	TGTGCCAGCCTGTCTGGGGCCAACGTCCTGACTTTC
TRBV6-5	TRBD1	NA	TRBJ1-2	CASRDRGDLYGYTF	TGTGCCAGCAGGGACAGGGGTGATCTCTATGGCTACACCTTC
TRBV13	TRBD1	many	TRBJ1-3	CASSSDRAGNTIYF	TGTGCCAGCAGCTCCGACAGGGCTGGAAACACCATATATTTT
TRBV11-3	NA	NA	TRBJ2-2	CASSSRVIGELFF	TGTGCCAGCAGCTCCAGGGTTATCGGGGAGCTGTTTTTT
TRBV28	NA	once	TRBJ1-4	CASSLLRGGFVEKLFF	TGTGCCAGCAGTTTATTACGCGGGGGGTTCGTTGAAAAACTGTTTTTT
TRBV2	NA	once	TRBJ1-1	CASSVYAVNTEAFF	TGTGCCAGCAGTGTATACGCGGTGAACACTGAAGCTTTCTTT
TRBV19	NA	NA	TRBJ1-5	CASRKGQINQPQHF	TGTGCCAGTAGAAAAGGACAGATCAATCAGCCCCAGCATTTT
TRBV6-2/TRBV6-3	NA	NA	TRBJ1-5	CASSRRGGQPQHF	TGTGCCAGCAGTAGAAGGGGCGGTCAGCCCCAGCATTTT
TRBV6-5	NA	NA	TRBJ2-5	CASRPWERETQYF	TGTGCCAGCAGACCCTGGGAGAGGGAGACCCAGTACTTC
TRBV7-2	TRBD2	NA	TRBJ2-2	CASSLSGKTGELFF	TGTGCCAGCAGCCTTAGCGGGAAGACCGGGGAGCTGTTTTTT
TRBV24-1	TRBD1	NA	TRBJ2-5	CATSGGQGGTQETQYF	TGTGCCACCAGTGGGGGACAGGGTGGGACCCAAGAGACCCAGTACTTC
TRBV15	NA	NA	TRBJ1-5	CATSSTGGYQPQHF	TGTGCCACCAGCAGTACAGGCGGCTATCAGCCCCAGCATTTT
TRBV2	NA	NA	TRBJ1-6	CAGSREDSPLHF	TGTGCCGGAAGTAGGGAGGATTCACCCCTCCACTTT
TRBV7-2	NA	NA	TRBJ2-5	CASSLGVRVGGETQYF	TGTGCCAGCAGCTTAGGGGTCAGGGTAGGGGGAGAGACCCAGTACTTC
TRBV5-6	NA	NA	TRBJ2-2	CASSLALGQGTGELFF	TGTGCCAGCAGCTTGGCCTTAGGGCAGGGCACCGGGGAGCTGTTTTTT
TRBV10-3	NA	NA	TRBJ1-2	CAISEYGGQTYGYTF	TGTGCCATCAGTGAGTACGGGGGTCAGACGTATGGCTACACCTTC
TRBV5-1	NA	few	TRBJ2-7	CASSPTAFSSYEQYF	TGCGCCAGCAGCCCGACAGCGTTCTCCTCCTACGAGCAGTACTTC
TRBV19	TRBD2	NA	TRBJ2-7	CASKPRAGETYEQYF	TGTGCCAGTAAACCCCGAGCGGGAGAAACCTACGAGCAGTACTTC
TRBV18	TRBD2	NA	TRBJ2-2	CASSLTSGANTGELFF	TGTGCCAGCTCACTTACTAGCGGGGCGAACACCGGGGAGCTGTTTTTT
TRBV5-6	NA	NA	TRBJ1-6	CASSLGQTNSPLHF	TGTGCCAGCAGCTTGGGACAGACAAATTCACCCCTCCACTTT
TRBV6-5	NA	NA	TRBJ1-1	CASSYSNQGLNTEAFF	TGTGCCAGCAGTTACTCGAATCAGGGGCTGAACACTGAAGCTTTCTTT
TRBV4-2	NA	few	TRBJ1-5	CASSQESGNQPQHF	TGTGCCAGCAGCCAAGAATCGGGGAATCAGCCCCAGCATTTT
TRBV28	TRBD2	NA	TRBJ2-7	CASSYSGKIYEQYF	TGTGCCAGCAGTTATAGCGGGAAGATCTACGAGCAGTACTTC
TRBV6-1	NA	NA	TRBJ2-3	CASSDRGRRIRADTQYF	TGTGCCAGCAGTGATCGGGGTAGGAGGATTCGGGCAGATACGCAGTATTTT
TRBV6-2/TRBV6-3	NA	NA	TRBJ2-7	CASSYSVGGLYEQYF	TGTGCCAGCAGTTACTCGGTCGGGGGGCTCTACGAGCAGTACTTC
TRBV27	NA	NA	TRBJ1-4	CASSLMVATNEKLFF	TGTGCCAGCAGTTTAATGGTAGCAACTAATGAAAAACTGTTTTTT
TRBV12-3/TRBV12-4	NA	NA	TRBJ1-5	CASKQGNQPQHF	TGTGCCAGCAAACAGGGTAATCAGCCCCAGCATTTT
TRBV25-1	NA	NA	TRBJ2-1	CASSDLGPYREQFF	TGTGCCAGCAGTGACCTGGGCCCATACCGTGAGCAGTTCTTC
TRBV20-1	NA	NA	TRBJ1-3	CSAKQGNTIYF	TGCAGTGCTAAACAGGGAAACACCATATATTTT
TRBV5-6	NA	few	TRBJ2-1	CASRRSGISQGGKQFF	TGTGCCAGCAGACGGTCCGGGATTTCCCAGGGGGGTAAGCAGTTCTTC
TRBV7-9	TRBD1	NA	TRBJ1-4	CASSLGQGNEKLFF	TGTGCCAGCAGCCTCGGACAGGGGAATGAAAAACTGTTTTTT